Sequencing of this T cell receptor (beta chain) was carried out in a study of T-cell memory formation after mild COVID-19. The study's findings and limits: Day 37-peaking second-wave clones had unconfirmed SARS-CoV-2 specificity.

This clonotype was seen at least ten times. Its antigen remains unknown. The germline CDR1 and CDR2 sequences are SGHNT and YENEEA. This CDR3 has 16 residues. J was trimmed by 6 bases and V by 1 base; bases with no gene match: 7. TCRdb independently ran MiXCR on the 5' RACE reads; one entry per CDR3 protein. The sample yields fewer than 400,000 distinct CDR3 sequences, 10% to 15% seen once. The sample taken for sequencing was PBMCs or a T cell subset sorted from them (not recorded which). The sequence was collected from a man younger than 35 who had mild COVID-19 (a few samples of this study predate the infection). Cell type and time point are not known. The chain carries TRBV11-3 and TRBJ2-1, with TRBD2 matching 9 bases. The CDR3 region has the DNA TGTGCCAGCAGCTTAGTCGGCGGGGGGGCCGGCAATGAGCAGTTCTTC. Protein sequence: CASSLVGGGAGNEQFF.